The present entry profiles one T cell receptor (beta chain) with its context. Naive CD8 cells lacked CD45RO, underwent positive selection for CCR7 and left out terminally differentiated effector memory CD45RA+ cells. Germline V lookup: CDR1 LNHDA, CDR2 SQIVND (reference sequence). This CDR3 contains 15 residues. Trimming removed 7 bases at V and 7 bases at J, with 20 bases between. The source of the sample is a study of shared clonotypes between healthy human individuals. The protocol was immunoSEQ multiplex PCR, while the TCRdb copy is restricted to in-frame clones and leaves out a portion. The data show 650,000 to 800,000 clones, around 90% seen once.

This TCR was sampled from a man aged 25 to 40 in good health. The chain couples TRBV19 to TRBJ1-5; D is perhaps TRBD1 (6 bases). Sequencing input: naive CD8+ T cells sorted from blood. In nucleotides, the CDR3 is TGTGCCAGTATTGGGATGGGGGGGGCAGGACAGCCCCAGCATTTT. Translating gives CASIGMGGAGQPQHF.